The 18 T cell receptor beta chains listed next were all sequenced from one sample in a study of T-cell memory formation after mild COVID-19. TCRdb called the 5' RACE reads again in MiXCR, with one record for every CDR3 protein. The profile shows roughly 68,000 distinct CDR3 sequences, over 15% of them singletons. Source material: PBMCs or a T cell subset sorted from them (not recorded which). Receptors were obtained from an adult woman who had mild COVID-19 (a few samples of this study predate the infection). Cell type and time point are not known.

This clonotype was counted only a few times. This rearrangement joins TRBV7-8 to TRBJ2-2; D may be TRBD1 (5 bases). Germline lookup yields CDR1 SGHVS and CDR2 FQNEAQ. With 0 bases removed from V and 4 bases from J, the gap between germline ends came to 15 bases. The CDR3 loop spans 17 amino acids. The CDR3 DNA reads as TGTGCCAGCAGCTTAGCGCGTGCTGGGGCCGTCACCGGGGAGCTGTTTTTT. Translation gives CASSLARAGAVTGELFF.

This sequence joins TRBV5-4 and TRBJ1-1; D remains unclear. V was shortened by 3 bases and J by 5 bases, with 17 bases between the two germline ends. Germline values: CDR1 SGHNT, CDR2 YYREEE (reference sequence). This CDR3 comprises 15 residues. The CDR3: CASSSTDLGGTEAFF. CDR3 sequence (DNA): TGTGCCAGCAGCTCTACTGACCTGGGTGGGACTGAAGCTTTCTTT.

This clonotype occurred a few times. The J gene is TRBJ2-1, the V gene TRBV12-3 or TRBV12-4; the D is unclear. This CDR3 is 16 amino acids long. Trimming removed 6 bases at V and 6 bases at J, with 21 bases between. Written as DNA, the CDR3 is TGTGCCAGCAGCTTCACCGTTAGTAGAGGAGTCAATGAGCAGTTCTTC. Protein product: CASSFTVSRGVNEQFF.

This clonotype was detected many times. The chain joins TRBV7-6 to TRBJ2-1; 7 positions match TRBD2. V shed 5 bases, J shed 0 bases, and the junction held 4 bases outside the gene matches. In germline, CDR1 is SGHVS, CDR2 FNYEAQ. This CDR3 region has 15 residues. The CDR3 sequence is CASSPTSASYNEQFF. Written as DNA, the CDR3 is TGTGCCAGCAGCCCCACTAGCGCCTCCTACAATGAGCAGTTCTTC.

This clonotype was observed a few times. Its ends do not fully match the called genes, so a read error is possible. The V call is TRBV4-2, the J call TRBJ2-7; D unresolved. Germline values: CDR1 LGHNA, CDR2 YNFKEQ. The CDR3 is 15 residues long. The CDR3 here is CASSQAAGPTLEQYF. CDR3 nucleotides: TGTGCCAGCAGTCAAGCAGCTGGGCCAACTCTCGAGCAGTACTTC.

The chain carries TRBV24-1 and TRBJ2-3; no clear D gene. V lost 1 base and J 4 bases, leaving 5 bases between the germline ends. The germline gives CDR1 KGHDR, CDR2 SFDVKD. CDR3 length equals 13 residues. CDR3 region: CATSDLGPDTQYF. The CDR3 nucleotides read TGTGCCACCAGTGATTTAGGACCAGATACGCAGTATTTT.

The rearrangement uses TRBV6-5 and TRBJ2-5; D not resolved. CDR1 and CDR2 (germline): MNHEY, SVGAGI. Trimming took 5 bases from V and 4 from J, leaving 11 bases between them. The CDR3 has 13 residues. The chain's CDR3 is CASSPRWGETQYF. The CDR3 nucleotides are TGTGCCAGCAGTCCACGGTGGGGAGAGACCCAGTACTTC.

The V gene is TRBV7-3, the J gene TRBJ2-1; 8 bases line up with TRBD2. Germline loops: CDR1 SGHTA, CDR2 FQGTGA. V lost 3 bases, J lost 11 bases, and 3 bases stayed unmatched. The CDR3 totals 12 residues. The CDR3 nucleotides are TGTGCCAGCAGCTTCGGGGGGGCCAAGCAGTTCTTC. Translation: CASSFGGAKQFF.

This clonotype was counted at least ten times. The V and J genes are TRBV7-8 and TRBJ2-7; 13 bases are a match to TRBD2. This CDR3 comprises 17 residues. In germline, CDR1 is SGHVS, CDR2 FQNEAQ. V shed 1 base, J shed 2 bases, and the junction held 5 bases outside the gene matches. The CDR3 is CASSLGTSGGLTYEQYF. The CDR3 DNA sequence: TGTGCCAGCAGCTTAGGGACTAGCGGGGGCCTTACCTACGAGCAGTACTTC.

The rearrangement joins TRBV30 to TRBJ2-3; 16 nucleotides line up with TRBD2. V was clipped by 5 bases and J by 1 base; unmatched bases: 6. Per germline, CDR1 GTSNPN and CDR2 SVGIG (reference sequence). The CDR3 contains 17 residues. The DNA for the CDR3 is TGTGCCTGGCGGGGACTAGCGGGAGGGGGCGGCACAGATACGCAGTATTTT. Residues: CAWRGLAGGGGTDTQYF.

This clonotype has only a few counts. This sequence joins TRBV11-2 and TRBJ2-7; unclear D gene. Trimming took off 1 base at V and 4 bases at J, with 11 bases between the two ends. Germline lookup yields CDR1 SGHAT and CDR2 FQNNGV. The CDR3 totals 14 residues. CDR3 protein: CASSLAEFGYEQYF. Written as DNA, the CDR3 is TGTGCCAGCAGCTTAGCAGAGTTCGGGTACGAGCAGTACTTC. The full variable domain, rest sourced from reference TRBV11-2 and TRBJ2-7, is EAGVAQSPRYKIIEKRQSVAFWCNPISGHATLYWYQQILGQGPKLLIQFQNNGVVDDSQLPKDRFSAERLKGVDSTLKIQPAKLEDSAVYLCASSLAEFGYEQYFGPGTRLTVT.

This clonotype was seen a handful of times. The genes are TRBV24-1 and TRBJ2-2; D not certain. Germline V gene lookup returns CDR1 KGHDR and CDR2 SFDVKD. This CDR3 region has 13 residues. Between the trimmed V and J ends, which lost 0 bases and 7 bases, there was a span of 5 bases. The CDR3 is CATSDLAGGELFF. The CDR3 DNA follows: TGTGCCACCAGTGATTTGGCCGGCGGGGAGCTGTTTTTT.

The table lists this clonotype with a few counts. The gene calls are TRBV5-6 and TRBJ1-1; the D gene is possibly TRBD1 (6 bases). The germline V and J ends were trimmed by 6 bases and 7 bases, with 19 bases remaining between them. The germline V gene has CDR1 SGHDT and CDR2 YYEEEE. This CDR3 is 14 amino acids long. The CDR3: CASTLGGRGDEAFF. CDR3 DNA: TGTGCCAGCACCCTAGGGGGGAGGGGCGATGAAGCTTTCTTT.

The rearrangement uses TRBV5-1 and TRBJ2-3, with 8 bases that match TRBD2. CDR1 is SGHRS and CDR2 is YFSETQ in the germline V gene. The CDR3 is 17 residues long. V lost 4 bases, J lost 4 bases, and 14 bases stayed unmatched. This CDR3 reads CASSPSSAGEVADTQYF. In DNA form, the CDR3 reads TGCGCCAGCAGCCCTAGCTCAGCGGGAGAGGTCGCAGATACGCAGTATTTT.

This clonotype appeared once. The CDR3 reads CASSFSSNQPQHF. DNA of the CDR3: TGTGCCAGCAGTTTCAGTAGCAATCAGCCCCAGCATTTT. The rearrangement uses TRBV12-3 or TRBV12-4 and TRBJ1-5; D remains unclear. Trimming removed 3 bases from V and 0 bases from J, with 3 bases in between. The CDR3 runs to 13 residues.

This clonotype came up a few times. The chain links TRBV18 to TRBJ2-3, with D unclear. The CDR3 has 14 amino acids. Trimming took 3 bases from V and 6 from J, leaving 13 bases between them. CDR1 KGHSH and CDR2 LQKENI come from the germline V gene. This CDR3 reads CASSPRFGLDTQYF. CDR3 in DNA: TGTGCCAGCTCACCGCGTTTTGGATTGGATACGCAGTATTTT. The full variable domain, completed using reference TRBV18 and TRBJ2-3, is NAGVMQNPRHLVRRRGQEARLRCSPMKGHSHVYWYRQLPEEGLKFMVYLQKENIIDESGMPKERFSAEFPKEGPSILRIQQVVRGDSAAYFCASSPRFGLDTQYFGPGTRLTVL.

The chain carries TRBV11-3 and TRBJ2-7; D is possibly TRBD2 (8 bases). The V end lost 7 bases, the J end lost 2 bases, and 18 bases lay between the germline ends. CDR3 length: 15 residues. Germline V gives CDR1 SGHNT, CDR2 YENEEA. This chain's CDR3 is CASTREGAFPYEQYF. The CDR3 DNA is TGTGCCAGCACCCGGGAGGGGGCTTTTCCCTACGAGCAGTACTTC.

The chain carries TRBV4-3 and TRBJ2-1, with a weak D call TRBD2 (6 bases). This CDR3 is 14 amino acids long. Germline loops: CDR1 LGHNA, CDR2 YSLEER. V was clipped by 3 bases and J by 7 bases, with 13 bases between them. The CDR3: CASSQVRGGNEQFF. In DNA, the CDR3 is TGCGCCAGCAGCCAGGTGCGGGGTGGAAATGAGCAGTTCTTC.